Following are 19 T cell receptor beta chains from one sample sequenced in a study of T cell responses to AZD1222 COVID-19 vaccine. The assay was immunoSEQ multiplex PCR, and TCRdb's table has in-frame clones only and misses some. This table has tens of thousands of clones, 90% to 95% appearing once. The specimen was peripheral blood, collected on day 0 of MenACWY control vaccination. These receptors all come from an adult in good health.

This chain joins TRBV5-6 and TRBJ1-6; D is unresolved. Deletions cut 1 base from V and 3 bases from J, with 11 bases between. CDR1 and CDR2 (germline): SGHDT, YYEEEE. This CDR3 is built from 16 residues. CDR3 sequence reads: CASSLRGEDYNSPLHF. CDR3 nucleotide sequence: TGTGCCAGCAGCTTGCGCGGTGAGGACTATAATTCACCCCTCCACTTT.

The CDR3: CASSLWGGRDTEAFF. As DNA, the CDR3 is TGTGCCAGCAGTTTATGGGGGGGGAGGGACACTGAAGCTTTCTTT. The chain joins TRBV28 to TRBJ1-1; D perhaps matches TRBD1 (5 bases). CDR1 is MDHEN and CDR2 is SYDVKM in the germline V gene. V was clipped by 0 bases and J by 3 bases, with 11 bases between them. The CDR3 is 15 amino acids.

This chain joins TRBV30 and TRBJ1-1; tentatively, D is TRBD1 (6 bases). This CDR3 is 14 amino acids long. V dropped 0 bases and J dropped 6 bases, with 14 bases sitting between them. The germline V gene has CDR1 GTSNPN and CDR2 SVGIG (reference sequence). In nucleotides, the CDR3 is TGTGCCTGGAGTGTTAACAGGGCCCGGTCTGAAGCTTTCTTT. Its translation is CAWSVNRARSEAFF.

The V and J genes are TRBV19 and TRBJ1-2; D gene unclear. V was cut by 6 bases and J by 7 bases, with 24 bases left in between. The CDR3 covers 16 residues. Germline values: CDR1 LNHDA, CDR2 SQIVND (reference sequence). The CDR3 region is CASSRSSSAASRGYTF. The DNA for the CDR3 is TGTGCCAGTAGCAGAAGTTCGTCGGCGGCAAGTCGTGGCTACACCTTC.

V gene TRBV28 combines with J gene TRBJ1-1; D is ambiguous. Trimming left V 6 bases short and J 1 base short, with 12 bases between. Germline V gives CDR1 MDHEN, CDR2 SYDVKM. This CDR3 comprises 14 residues. This CDR3 is CASRPMEENTEAFF. CDR3 bases: TGTGCCAGCAGGCCGATGGAGGAGAACACTGAAGCTTTCTTT.

The V gene is TRBV6-6, the J gene TRBJ1-5; D might be TRBD1 (6 bases). V dropped 0 bases and J dropped 1 base, with 10 bases sitting between them. The CDR3 has 16 residues. The germline V gene has CDR1 MNHNY and CDR2 SVGAGI (reference sequence). The CDR3 reads CASSYSGGRSNQPQHF. The CDR3 nucleotides read TGTGCCAGCAGTTACTCAGGGGGGCGCAGCAATCAGCCCCAGCATTTT.

This sequence joins TRBV4-1 and TRBJ1-5; unclear D gene. Looked up from germline, CDR1 is MGHRA and CDR2 is YSYEKL. V shed 0 bases and J shed 2 bases, with 5 bases lying between them. The CDR3 is made up of 14 amino acids. The CDR3 bases are TGCGCCAGCAGCCAAGATCGTGGCAATCAGCCCCAGCATTTT. Residues: CASSQDRGNQPQHF.

This sequence joins TRBV14 and TRBJ1-1; D call uncertain. The germline V gene has CDR1 SGHDN and CDR2 FVKESK. CDR3 size: 13 residues. The V end was cut by 8 bases, the J end by 1 base, with 11 bases between. For the CDR3, the DNA is TGTGCCAGCGGGATTCGGGGGAACACTGAAGCTTTCTTT. It translates to CASGIRGNTEAFF.

The V gene is TRBV19, the J gene TRBJ1-1; no reliable D call. Trimming removed 5 bases from V and 1 base from J, with 8 bases in between. CDR3 length: 13 residues. Germline CDR1 and CDR2: LNHDA and SQIVND (reference sequence). CDR3 in amino acids: CASSPQENTEAFF. DNA of the CDR3: TGTGCCAGTAGTCCTCAGGAGAACACTGAAGCTTTCTTT.

J is TRBJ1-4 and V is TRBV5-4, with D possibly TRBD1 on 5 matching bases. The CDR3 length is 15 residues. The V end lost 4 bases, the J end lost 4 bases, and 14 bases lay between the germline ends. Per the germline V gene, CDR1 is SGHNT and CDR2 is YYREEE (reference sequence). The CDR3 loop is CASSGGDGGNEKLFF. The CDR3 bases are TGTGCCAGCAGCGGTGGGGACGGAGGTAATGAAAAACTGTTTTTT.

The chain carries TRBV19 and TRBJ1-2; weak D call: TRBD1 (5 bases). Deletions cut 7 bases from V and 2 bases from J, with 14 bases between. The CDR3 is 14 amino acids. CDR1 LNHDA and CDR2 SQIVND come from the germline V gene (reference sequence). This CDR3 is CASKIPGWNYGYTF. The CDR3 nucleotides are TGTGCCAGTAAGATTCCAGGGTGGAACTATGGCTACACCTTC. The full variable domain, its missing parts supplied by reference TRBV19 and TRBJ1-2, is DGGITQSPKYLFRKEGQNVTLSCEQNLNHDAMYWYRQDPGQGLRLIYYSQIVNDFQKGDIAEGYSVSREKKESFPLTVTSAQKNPTAFYLCASKIPGWNYGYTFGSGTRLTVV.

The J gene is TRBJ1-4, the V gene TRBV6-5; D possibly corresponds to TRBD1 (5 bases). V shed 5 bases and J shed 1 base, with 8 bases lying between them. This CDR3 region has 14 residues. The V gene's germline CDR1 is MNHEY and CDR2 SVGAGI. The CDR3 coding sequence is TGTGCCAGCAGTAGAGGGGTAACTAATGAAAAACTGTTTTTT. This gives the protein CASSRGVTNEKLFF.

The chain couples TRBV6-2 or TRBV6-3 to TRBJ1-1, with D unclear. Trimming cost V 0 bases and J 4 bases, with 12 bases left between them. From germline, CDR1 is MNHEY and CDR2 SVGEGT. The CDR3 has 15 amino acids. The CDR3 region has the DNA TGTGCCAGCAGTTACTCGGCCGGTGTCGGCACTGAAGCTTTCTTT. It translates to CASSYSAGVGTEAFF.

This chain connects TRBV7-9 to TRBJ2-5, with D perhaps TRBD1 or TRBD2 (5 bases each). This CDR3 is built from 14 residues. Germline CDR1 and CDR2: SEHNR and FQNEAQ (reference sequence). The ends were cut back, 5 bases at V and 1 base at J, with 11 bases in the middle. CDR3 in DNA: TGTGCCAGCAGCCAAGGGACGGTCCAAGAGACCCAGTACTTC. Translation: CASSQGTVQETQYF.

The rearrangement uses TRBV5-4 and TRBJ2-7, with D uncertain. The germline V gene has CDR1 SGHNT and CDR2 YYREEE (reference sequence). With 0 bases removed from V and 4 bases from J, the gap between germline ends came to 17 bases. The CDR3 has 16 residues. CDR3 residues: CASSLGQMVSGYEQYF. Here the CDR3 DNA reads TGTGCCAGCAGCTTGGGGCAGATGGTTTCAGGATACGAGCAGTACTTC.

The chain couples TRBV6-6 to TRBJ1-5, with D tentatively TRBD1 (6 bases). V gave up 6 bases and J gave up 7 bases, with 13 bases separating them. The CDR3 is 13 residues long. Germline V gene data show CDR1 as MNHNY and CDR2 as SVGAGI (reference sequence). The CDR3: CASSEGGKQPQHF. Here the CDR3 DNA reads TGTGCCAGCAGCGAAGGGGGAAAACAGCCCCAGCATTTT.

The CDR3 sequence is CATQTQRATEAFF. For the CDR3, the DNA is TGTGCCACTCAAACCCAAAGGGCCACTGAAGCTTTCTTT. The gene calls are TRBV19 and TRBJ1-1, with no clear D. CDR1 is LNHDA and CDR2 is SQIVND in the germline V gene (reference sequence). The ends were cut back, 10 bases at V and 4 bases at J, with 16 bases in the middle. The CDR3 contains 13 residues. The full variable domain, with the rest looked up from reference TRBV19 and TRBJ1-1, is DGGITQSPKYLFRKEGQNVTLSCEQNLNHDAMYWYRQDPGQGLRLIYYSQIVNDFQKGDIAEGYSVSREKKESFPLTVTSAQKNPTAFYLCATQTQRATEAFFGQGTRLTVV.

The genes are TRBV2 and TRBJ1-1; the match to TRBD1 covers 8 bases. CDR3 length: 14 residues. J gave up 1 base and V 6 bases, and 4 bases lay outside the gene matches. The germline V gene has CDR1 SNHLY and CDR2 FYNNEI. CDR3 in amino acids: CASRFGQGNTEAFF. The CDR3 DNA sequence: TGTGCCAGCAGGTTTGGACAGGGGAACACTGAAGCTTTCTTT. The full variable domain, its missing parts supplied by reference TRBV2 and TRBJ1-1, is EPEVTQTPSHQVTQMGQEVILRCVPISNHLYFYWYRQILGQKVEFLVSFYNNEISEKSEIFDDQFSVERPDGSNFTLKIRSTKLEDSAMYFCASRFGQGNTEAFFGQGTRLTVV.

The chain employs TRBV5-6 and TRBJ1-6, with TRBD1 as a possible D gene (5 bases). The CDR3 spans 17 residues. CDR1 and CDR2 (germline): SGHDT, YYEEEE. V was trimmed by 0 bases and J by 0 bases, leaving 10 bases between them. The CDR3 region is CASSLAGVSSYNSPLHF. The CDR3 nucleotides are TGTGCCAGCAGCTTGGCGGGGGTGAGCTCCTATAATTCACCCCTCCACTTT. Drawing the rest from reference TRBV5-6 and TRBJ1-6, the complete variable domain is DAGVTQSPTHLIKTRGQQVTLRCSPKSGHDTVSWYQQALGQGPQFIFQYYEEEERQRGNFPDRFSGHQFPNYSSELNVNALLLGDSALYLCASSLAGVSSYNSPLHFGNGTRLTVT.